This T cell receptor (beta chain) was profiled in a study of T cell repertoires in cytomegalovirus infection. Study details: It was the public TCR beta signatures that indicated both CMV infection and matching HLA type.

As for this clonotype: Its antigen is unknown.

The study's findings and limits: CMV-specific TCR beta clonotypes restricted by HLA-C dominated the ex vivo response.

Trimming at V came to 5 bases and at J to 4 bases, leaving 7 bases not matched to a gene. Germline CDR1 and CDR2: MGHRA and YSYEKL. CDR3 length equals 15 residues. TCRdb used MiXCR to reprocess the reads, holding one entry per CDR3 protein. In the table there are some 400,000 distinct CDR3 sequences, 31% of which are singletons. Sequenced sample: PBMCs. The chain links TRBV4-1 to TRBJ1-2, with TRBD1 matching 10 bases. This TCR derives from a human donor in good health (CMV status not recorded). Some clones in this sample may be carry-over from other donors' samples. The CDR3, as DNA: TGCGCCAGCAGCGGCCGGGACAGGGGAATCTATGGCTACACCTTC. Amino acids: CASSGRDRGIYGYTF.